This passage covers 18 T cell receptor beta chains from one sample sequenced in a study of CD4 T cells in relation to SARS-CoV-2 and coronaviruses. Before the COVID-19 pandemic, during about 2011-2019, CD4+ T cells were taken from unexposed donors. The cells were cultured for approximately ten days before CD4+ T cells were isolated. Clones were read by immunoSEQ multiplex PCR, and TCRdb kept only the in-frame ones, dropping some. This table holds 20,000 or so clones, about 77% found once. These receptors have no known antigen. Material for sequencing was CD4+ T cells from PBMCs, cultured in vitro. All receptors come from a human donor in good health.

The genes are TRBV5-1 and TRBJ2-7; no definite D call. Trimming shortened V by 0 bases and J by 2 bases, and 9 bases separated the two germline ends. Germline V CDR1 and CDR2: SGHRS, YFSETQ. The CDR3 runs 14 residues. CDR3 sequence: CASSLGSQAYEQYF. The CDR3 coding sequence is TGCGCCAGCAGCTTGGGGAGTCAGGCCTACGAGCAGTACTTC. The full variable domain, completed using reference TRBV5-1 and TRBJ2-7, is KAGVTQTPRYLIKTRGQQVTLSCSPISGHRSVSWYQQTPGQGLQFLFEYFSETQRNKGNFPGRFSGRQFSNSRSEMNVSTLELGDSALYLCASSLGSQAYEQYFGPGTRLTVT.

This clone was counted a single time. The rearrangement uses TRBV28 and TRBJ1-1, with D uncertain. Trimming stripped 6 bases from V and 6 bases from J, with 17 bases between. Germline assignment: CDR1 MDHEN and CDR2 SYDVKM. This CDR3 has 14 residues. The CDR3 region is CASSLARVGSEAFF. The CDR3 nucleotides are TGTGCCAGCAGCCTTGCTAGGGTGGGGTCTGAAGCTTTCTTT. The full variable domain, its missing parts supplied by reference TRBV28 and TRBJ1-1, is DVKVTQSSRYLVKRTGEKVFLECVQDMDHENMFWYRQDPGLGLRLIYFSYDVKMKEKGDIPEGYSVSREKKERFSLILESASTNQTSMYLCASSLARVGSEAFFGQGTRLTVV.

The chain couples TRBV5-4 to TRBJ2-3; 13 bases are a match to TRBD2. CDR3 length: 16 residues. Trimming took 4 bases from V and 4 from J; bases not matched to a gene: 6. CDR1 and CDR2 from the germline V gene are SGHNT and YYREEE (reference sequence). In DNA, the CDR3 is TGTGCCAGCAGCCCTGGGACTAGCGGGAAGTCAGATACGCAGTATTTT. It codes for CASSPGTSGKSDTQYF.

CDR3 sequence: CASRRAPVRNQPQHF. In DNA, the CDR3 is TGTGCTAGCCGCCGGGCACCGGTACGCAATCAGCCCCAGCATTTT. The chain carries TRBV19 and TRBJ1-5; D ambiguous. Germline V gene lookup returns CDR1 LNHDA and CDR2 SQIVND (reference sequence). The CDR3 is made up of 15 amino acids.

This clone appeared once. The chain uses TRBV13 and TRBJ1-6; D not resolved. The V end lost 7 bases, the J end lost 15 bases, and 31 bases lay between the germline ends. Germline V lookup: CDR1 PRHDT, CDR2 FYEKMQ (reference sequence). The CDR3 length is 17 residues. The CDR3 loop reads CASTLGLGAYENGILHF. The CDR3 DNA is TGTGCCAGCACCCTGGGCCTTGGAGCGTACGAGAATGGGATCCTCCACTTT.

The chain combines TRBV11-2 with TRBJ2-3; 9 positions match TRBD2. The CDR3 totals 14 residues. Germline CDR1 and CDR2: SGHAT and FQNNGV. V lost 0 bases and J lost 9; bases outside the gene matches: 4. This CDR3 reads CASSLEASGITQYF. As DNA, the CDR3 is TGTGCCAGCAGCTTAGAGGCTAGCGGGATAACGCAGTATTTT.

This chain links TRBV19 with TRBJ1-5, with a tentative D call TRBD1 (5 bases). With 8 bases removed from V and 4 bases from J, the gap between germline ends came to 12 bases. Germline loops: CDR1 LNHDA, CDR2 SQIVND (reference sequence). CDR3 length: 13 residues. CDR3: CASHSRDNQPQHF. In nucleotides, the CDR3 is TGTGCCAGTCACTCCAGGGATAATCAGCCCCAGCATTTT.

V is TRBV18 and J is TRBJ1-4, with 10 bases matching TRBD1. V shed 3 bases, J shed 1 base, and the junction held 14 bases outside the gene matches. Germline CDR1 is KGHSH and CDR2 is LQKENI. The CDR3 extends over 20 amino acids. The CDR3 bases are TGTGCCAGCTCACCCTCAGCCCCGGGACAGGGGAGGGGAACTAATGAAAAACTGTTTTTT. Encoded protein: CASSPSAPGQGRGTNEKLFF. Based on the CDR3 plus reference TRBV18 and TRBJ1-4, the full variable domain is NAGVMQNPRHLVRRRGQEARLRCSPMKGHSHVYWYRQLPEEGLKFMVYLQKENIIDESGMPKERFSAEFPKEGPSILRIQQVVRGDSAAYFCASSPSAPGQGRGTNEKLFFGSGTQLSVL.

In this sample, this clone turned up once. The rearrangement joins TRBV28 to TRBJ2-7; 12 nucleotides agree with TRBD1. CDR1 and CDR2 (germline): MDHEN, SYDVKM. CDR3 length: 18 residues. V was pared by 5 bases and J by 0 bases, with 11 bases of the junction left unmatched. The CDR3 DNA follows: TGTGCCAGCAGTCAGGGGACAGGGGGCTCCGCGGTCTCCTACGAGCAGTACTTC. It is translated as CASSQGTGGSAVSYEQYF.

This chain joins TRBV6-7 and TRBJ2-7; D remains ambiguous. TRBV6-7 is an ORF, with its function uncertain. The CDR3 sequence is 15 residues long. Trimming cost V 4 bases and J 2 bases, with 15 bases left between them. This chain's CDR3 is CASSFPGTKPYEQYF. In nucleotides, the CDR3 is TGTGCCAGCAGTTTCCCGGGCACGAAACCCTACGAGCAGTACTTC.

The rearrangement joins TRBV7-7 to TRBJ2-3, with 10 bases fitting TRBD2. V shed 5 bases and J 3 bases; nucleotides not matched to a gene: 8. This CDR3 has 16 amino acids. Per the germline V gene, CDR1 is SSHAT and CDR2 is FNYEAQ (reference sequence). CDR3 DNA sequence: TGTGCCAGCAGCCCCCTAGCGGGAGCTGGTACAGATACGCAGTATTTT. This sequence encodes CASSPLAGAGTDTQYF.

This chain links TRBV19 with TRBJ2-1, with D unresolved. Trimming removed 1 base from V and 7 bases from J, with 11 bases in between. The CDR3 is 14 residues long. Germline CDR1 reads LNHDA; CDR2 reads SQIVND (reference sequence). CDR3 nucleotide sequence: TGTGCCAGTAGTATAGCCAGGTCTGGAAATGAGCAGTTCTTC. Its translation is CASSIARSGNEQFF.

The CDR3 spells CASSRCRETSSYEQYF. The DNA of the CDR3 is TGCGCCAGCAGTCGCTGCAGGGAGACGTCCTCCTACGAGCAGTACTTC. The chain uses TRBV23-1 and TRBJ2-7; D is tentatively TRBD1 or TRBD2 (5 bases each). TRBV23-1 is sorted into the ORF group, with uncertain function. The length of the CDR3 is 16 residues. Trimming shortened V by 4 bases and J by 0 bases, and 16 bases separated the two germline ends.

Within the sample, this clone is medium-sized. The V gene is TRBV10-2, the J gene TRBJ1-1, with 10 bases identical to TRBD1. CDR3 length equals 13 residues. V dropped 6 bases and J dropped 8; count of bases not matched to a gene: 6. Germline assignment: CDR1 WSHSY and CDR2 SAAADI. The CDR3 reads CASSRDRGGEAFF. The DNA of the CDR3 is TGCGCCAGCAGCCGGGACAGGGGTGGAGAAGCTTTCTTT.

This sequence joins TRBV9 and TRBJ2-2, with 10 positions matching TRBD1. Germline assignment: CDR1 SGDLS and CDR2 YYNGEE. The CDR3 sequence is 14 residues long. The ends lost 1 base at V and 8 bases at J; junction bases unmatched: 2. CDR3 region: CASSVRTGGGELFF. As DNA, the CDR3 is TGTGCCAGCAGCGTACGGACAGGGGGAGGGGAGCTGTTTTTT.

V usage is TRBV9 and J usage is TRBJ2-2, with D perhaps matching TRBD2 (5 bases). The V and J ends lost 1 base and 0 bases respectively, with 10 bases between them. The CDR3 has 16 residues. CDR1 is SGDLS, CDR2 YYNGEE, per germline. CDR3 region: CASSVSGGANTGELFF. CDR3 DNA: TGTGCCAGCAGCGTAAGCGGTGGGGCGAACACCGGGGAGCTGTTTTTT.

The genes are TRBV18 and TRBJ2-7; 13 nucleotides align to TRBD2. The CDR3 sequence is 15 residues long. The trim removed 5 bases at V and 3 bases at J, leaving 4 bases unmatched. Germline V gene lookup returns CDR1 KGHSH and CDR2 LQKENI. The CDR3 nucleotides read TGTGCCAGCTCAACCGGACTAGCGGGAGTCTACGAGCAGTACTTC. Translation: CASSTGLAGVYEQYF.

V usage is TRBV7-9 and J usage is TRBJ1-1; 9 positions agree with TRBD1. There are 14 residues in the CDR3. The V gene end was trimmed by 3 bases and the J gene end by 3 bases; junction bases not matched to a gene: 2. The germline V gene has CDR1 SEHNR and CDR2 FQNEAQ (reference sequence). CDR3 DNA sequence: TGTGCCAGCAGCTTGGGACAGGGCCACACTGAAGCTTTCTTT. It specifies CASSLGQGHTEAFF.